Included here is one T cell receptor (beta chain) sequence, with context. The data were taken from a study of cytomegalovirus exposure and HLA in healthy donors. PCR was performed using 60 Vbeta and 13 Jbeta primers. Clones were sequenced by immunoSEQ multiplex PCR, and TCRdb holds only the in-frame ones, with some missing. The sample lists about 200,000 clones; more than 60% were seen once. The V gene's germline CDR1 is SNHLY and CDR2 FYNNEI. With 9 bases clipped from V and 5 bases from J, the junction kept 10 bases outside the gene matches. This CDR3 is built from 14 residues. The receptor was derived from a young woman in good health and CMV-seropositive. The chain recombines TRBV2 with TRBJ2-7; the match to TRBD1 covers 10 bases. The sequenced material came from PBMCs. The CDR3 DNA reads TGTGCCAGGGATAGACAGGGGGCGCGCAACGAGCAGTACTTC. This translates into CARDRQGARNEQYF.